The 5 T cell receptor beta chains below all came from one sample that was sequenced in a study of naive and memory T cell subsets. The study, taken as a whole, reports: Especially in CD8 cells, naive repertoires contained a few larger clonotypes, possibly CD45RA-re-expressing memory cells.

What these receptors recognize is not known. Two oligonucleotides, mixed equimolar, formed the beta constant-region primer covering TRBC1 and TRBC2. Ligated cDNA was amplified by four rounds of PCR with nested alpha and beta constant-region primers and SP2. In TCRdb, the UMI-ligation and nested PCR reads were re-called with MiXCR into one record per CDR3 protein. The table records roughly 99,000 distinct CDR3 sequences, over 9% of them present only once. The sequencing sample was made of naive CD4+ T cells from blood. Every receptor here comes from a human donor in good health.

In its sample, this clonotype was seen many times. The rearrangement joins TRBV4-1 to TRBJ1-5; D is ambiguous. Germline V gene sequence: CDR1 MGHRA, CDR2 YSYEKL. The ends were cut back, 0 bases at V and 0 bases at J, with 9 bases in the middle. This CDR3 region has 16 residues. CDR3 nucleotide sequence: TGCGCCAGCAGCCAAGATACAGCTAGTAGCAATCAGCCCCAGCATTTT. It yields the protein CASSQDTASSNQPQHF.

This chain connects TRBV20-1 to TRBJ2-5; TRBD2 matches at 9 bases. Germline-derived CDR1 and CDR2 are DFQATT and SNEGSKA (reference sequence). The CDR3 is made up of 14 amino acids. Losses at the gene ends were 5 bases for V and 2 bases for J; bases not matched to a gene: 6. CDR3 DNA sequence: TGCAGTGCTGCCGGGACTAGCAGTCAAGAGACCCAGTACTTC. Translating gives CSAAGTSSQETQYF.

Here the CDR3 reads CSVAVGLVPNEQFF. Here the CDR3 DNA reads TGCAGCGTCGCGGTCGGACTTGTCCCCAATGAGCAGTTCTTC. The V gene is TRBV29-1, the J gene TRBJ2-1; possibly TRBD2 for D (5 bases). Trimming pared 6 bases from V and 6 bases from J, leaving 18 bases between. The germline V gene has CDR1 SQVTM and CDR2 ANQGSEA. The CDR3 is 14 residues long.

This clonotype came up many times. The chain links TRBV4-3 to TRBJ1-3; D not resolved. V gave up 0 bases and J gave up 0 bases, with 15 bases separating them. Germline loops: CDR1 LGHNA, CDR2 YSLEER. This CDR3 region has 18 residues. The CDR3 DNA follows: TGCGCCAGCAGCCAAGACCTGGGCTCGGCAGGCTCTGGAAACACCATATATTTT. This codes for CASSQDLGSAGSGNTIYF.

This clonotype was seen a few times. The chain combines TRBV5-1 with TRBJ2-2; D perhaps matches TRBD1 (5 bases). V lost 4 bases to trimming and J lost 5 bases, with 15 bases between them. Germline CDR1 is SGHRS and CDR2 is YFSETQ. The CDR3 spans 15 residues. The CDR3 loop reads CASSPAGMETGELFF. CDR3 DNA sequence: TGCGCCAGCAGCCCAGCAGGGATGGAAACCGGGGAGCTGTTTTTT.